This T cell receptor (beta chain) came from a study of OX40 agonist ivuxolimab in advanced cancers. Background on the study: Every 2 weeks, patients got intravenous ivuxolimab at one of six dose levels (0.01-10 mg/kg).

Trimming took off 6 bases at V and 4 bases at J, with 9 bases between the two ends. This CDR3 is 12 amino acids long. The germline V gene encodes CDR1 GTSNPN and CDR2 SVGIG (reference sequence). At cycle 4 day 1, cycle 7 day 1, and baseline, blood was sampled. The study's findings and limits: CD4+ and CD8+ T cells in blood underwent clonal expansion by week 6 at 0.1 to 3.0 mg/kg.

This clone was seen just once. The antigen is undetermined. Repertoires were generated with immunoSEQ multiplex PCR, while TCRdb's copy carries only in-frame clones and drops some. Among 50,000 to 75,000 clones listed, around 90% were seen once. The chain links TRBV30 to TRBJ2-2; D is unclear. The source of this sequence is an adult with an advanced solid tumor such as melanoma, head and neck, liver or kidney cancer. Sequencing was performed on CD4+ or CD8+ T cells sorted from blood, taken in a trial of the OX40 agonist ivuxolimab. CDR3 in DNA: TGTGCCTGCCAGATGGCCACCGGGGAGCTGTTTTTT. This gives the protein CACQMATGELFF. Looking up the rest from reference TRBV30 and TRBJ2-2 gives the full variable domain: SQTIHQWPATLVQPVGSPLSLECTVEGTSNPNLYWYRQAAGRGLQLLFYSVGIGQISSEVPQNLSASRPQDRQFILSSKKLLLSDSGFYLCACQMATGELFFGEGSRLTVL.